This T cell receptor beta chain was obtained from a study of blood T cell repertoires in COVID-19. Sequenced by immunoSEQ multiplex PCR; TCRdb stores in-frame clones only, minus some. Of approximately 140,000 clones listed, about four fifths are singletons. The CDR3 consists of 12 residues. Trimming took 6 bases from V and 4 from J; bases not matched to a gene: 4. Per germline, CDR1 SQVTM and CDR2 ANQGSEA. The chain carries TRBV29-1 and TRBJ1-2, with 8 positions matching TRBD1. Source material: peripheral blood. This sequence was found in a man aged 65 to 85 with acute or convalescent COVID-19. In DNA form, the CDR3 reads TGCAGCGTCGGGGACAGGAGCTATGGCTACACCTTC. Encoded protein: CSVGDRSYGYTF.